Shown below are 10 T cell receptor beta chains from a single sample sequenced in a study of cytomegalovirus exposure and HLA in healthy donors. Measured with immunoSEQ multiplex PCR; TCRdb has only the in-frame clones, and not every one. The sample includes roughly 190,000 clones, roughly 86% of them seen just once. Sequencing input: PBMCs. Receptor source: a young woman in good health and CMV-seronegative.

In nucleotides, the CDR3 is TGTGCCAGCTCACCGACTAGTCTTGAGCAGTACTTC. This encodes CASSPTSLEQYF. The chain carries TRBV18 and TRBJ2-7, with D perhaps TRBD2 (6 bases). The CDR3 loop spans 12 amino acids. Trimming left V 3 bases short and J 7 bases short, with 10 bases between. CDR1 is KGHSH and CDR2 is LQKENI in the germline V gene.

Here the CDR3 reads CASSVADRNTEAFF. The CDR3 DNA sequence: TGTGCCAGCAGCGTAGCGGACAGAAACACTGAAGCTTTCTTT. The J gene is TRBJ1-1, the V gene TRBV9, with D tentatively TRBD1 (6 bases). Germline CDR1 is SGDLS and CDR2 is YYNGEE. Trimming pared 0 bases from V and 2 bases from J, leaving 8 bases between. This CDR3 comprises 14 residues.

This chain connects TRBV2 to TRBJ2-3; 10 positions match TRBD2. Germline values: CDR1 SNHLY, CDR2 FYNNEI. The CDR3 extends over 17 amino acids. V shed 11 bases and J 2 bases; nucleotides not matched to a gene: 16. The CDR3 loop is CAAGSGGGRIYTDTQYF. CDR3 bases: TGTGCCGCAGGGAGCGGGGGGGGTCGAATCTACACAGATACGCAGTATTTT.

The V and J genes are TRBV27 and TRBJ2-3; no clear D. Germline CDR1 reads MNHEY; CDR2 reads SMNVEV (reference sequence). V was pared by 3 bases and J by 0 bases, with 10 bases between. CDR3 size: 15 residues. The CDR3 spells CASSFQIPSTDTQYF. DNA of the CDR3: TGTGCCAGCAGTTTTCAGATTCCTAGCACAGATACGCAGTATTTT.

The J gene is TRBJ2-7, the V gene TRBV19; possibly TRBD1 for D (5 bases). Germline CDR1 reads LNHDA; CDR2 reads SQIVND (reference sequence). Trimming removed 5 bases at V and 5 bases at J, with 19 bases between. The CDR3 is 15 amino acids. The CDR3 loop reads CASSELDTGQNEQYF. The CDR3 DNA reads as TGTGCCAGTAGTGAACTGGACACCGGTCAAAACGAGCAGTACTTC.

V gene TRBV29-1 combines with J gene TRBJ2-2, with D possibly being TRBD1 or TRBD2 (5 bases each). Looked up from germline, CDR1 is SQVTM and CDR2 is ANQGSEA. The CDR3 consists of 13 residues. The germline V and J ends were trimmed by 7 bases and 1 base, with 10 bases remaining between them. The CDR3 is CSGEGQNTGELFF. CDR3 coding DNA: TGCAGCGGTGAGGGGCAGAACACCGGGGAGCTGTTTTTT.

This chain uses TRBV5-1 with TRBJ2-5, with 9 positions matching TRBD1. The germline CDR1 and CDR2 sequences are SGHRS and YFSETQ. The junction had 4 bases not matched to a gene; V was cut back by 4 bases and J by 3 bases. This CDR3 has 14 residues. The CDR3 nucleotides are TGCGCCAGCAGCATGGGACAGGGAGAAGAGACCCAGTACTTC. Translation gives CASSMGQGEETQYF.

The J gene is TRBJ2-7, the V gene TRBV4-1; 7 positions agree with TRBD2. Per germline, CDR1 MGHRA and CDR2 YSYEKL. The CDR3 has 14 residues. J gave up 7 bases and V 0 bases, and 6 bases lay outside the gene matches. The CDR3 is CASSQDWRGFEQYF. CDR3 DNA sequence: TGCGCCAGCAGCCAAGATTGGCGGGGGTTTGAGCAGTACTTC.

The chain employs TRBV19 and TRBJ2-7; 7 nucleotides agree with TRBD1. The germline gives CDR1 LNHDA, CDR2 SQIVND (reference sequence). The V gene end was trimmed by 4 bases and the J gene end by 9 bases; junction bases not matched to a gene: 18. The CDR3 sequence is 16 residues long. The CDR3 coding sequence is TGTGCCAGTAGTAGGGAAGAGACAGGGCGGATAAATCGGCAGTACTTC. Amino acids: CASSREETGRINRQYF.

The chain carries TRBV7-8 and TRBJ1-1; TRBD1 matches 10 bases. The CDR3 has 14 amino acids. V shed 5 bases, J shed 3 bases, and the junction held 3 bases outside the gene matches. CDR1 is SGHVS, CDR2 FQNEAQ, per germline. The CDR3 DNA is TGTGCCAGCAGCGACAGGGGGCCGTACACTGAAGCTTTCTTT. This codes for CASSDRGPYTEAFF. The entire variable domain, with the rest obtained from reference TRBV7-8 and TRBJ1-1, is as follows: GAGVSQSPRYKVAKRGQDVALRCDPISGHVSLFWYQQALGQGPEFLTYFQNEAQLDKSGLPSDRFFAERPEGSVSTLKIQRTQQEDSAVYLCASSDRGPYTEAFFGQGTRLTVV.